The entry below describes one T cell receptor beta chain. This sample stems from a study of blood T cell repertoires in COVID-19. This table comes from immunoSEQ multiplex PCR, and its TCRdb copy is limited to in-frame clones, with some not included. Of about 29,000 clones detected, more than 80% appear once; the ten largest clones hold approximately 3.4%. Germline assignment: CDR1 LGHNA and CDR2 YSLEER. The V gene lost 0 bases and the J gene lost 4 bases, with 9 bases spanning the gap. The CDR3 length is 15 residues. This chain uses TRBV4-3 with TRBJ2-2, with D unresolved. This TCR was recovered from a human donor in a cohort sampled during active COVID-19. Material: peripheral blood. The CDR3 DNA follows: TGCGCCAGCAGCCAAGATCTGGCAGGCACCGGGGAGCTGTTTTTT. This sequence encodes CASSQDLAGTGELFF.